These T cell receptor beta chains were read from a single sample in a study of blood T cell repertoires in COVID-19. Sequenced by immunoSEQ multiplex PCR; TCRdb stores in-frame clones only, minus some. The sample records roughly 100,000 clones, 65% to 80% being singletons. The sample was peripheral blood. These receptors all stem from a woman in her seventies with acute or convalescent COVID-19. Each CDR3 is given with its conserved first and last residue. Fields, in order: V gene, CDR3 length, J gene, CDR3 protein.

v_gene: TRBV5-6; len: 18; j_gene: TRBJ1-4; CDR3aa: CASSFTTVGTSRGEKLFF
v_gene: TRBV7-9; len: 16; j_gene: TRBJ1-3; CDR3aa: CASSSGTGRSGNTIYF
v_gene: TRBV9; len: 15; j_gene: TRBJ2-1; CDR3aa: CASSLGRGLDNEQFF
v_gene: TRBV6-5; len: 15; j_gene: TRBJ1-4; CDR3aa: CASSYGTATNEKLFF
v_gene: TRBV7-8; len: 15; j_gene: TRBJ2-7; CDR3aa: CASSPFGGGVGEQYF
v_gene: TRBV19; len: 13; j_gene: TRBJ1-1; CDR3aa: CASSFSGQVEAFF
v_gene: TRBV6-4; len: 15; j_gene: TRBJ2-1; CDR3aa: CASSDGASGYNEQFF
v_gene: TRBV19; len: 18; j_gene: TRBJ2-5; CDR3aa: CASSIAGASGAFQETQYF
v_gene: TRBV6-2/TRBV6-3; len: 14; j_gene: TRBJ2-5; CDR3aa: CASSYSGGGETQYF
v_gene: TRBV18; len: 15; j_gene: TRBJ2-2; CDR3aa: CASSSSGVNTGELFF
v_gene: TRBV5-1; len: 13; j_gene: TRBJ1-2; CDR3aa: CASSKTRVDGYTF
v_gene: TRBV6-2/TRBV6-3; len: 15; j_gene: TRBJ2-2; CDR3aa: CASSPGRVNTGELFF
v_gene: TRBV2; len: 15; j_gene: TRBJ2-5; CDR3aa: CASSEVRGIGETQYF
v_gene: TRBV5-1; len: 15; j_gene: TRBJ1-4; CDR3aa: CASSDARGRAEKLFF
v_gene: TRBV19; len: 13; j_gene: TRBJ1-3; CDR3aa: CATSTGMGNTIYF
v_gene: TRBV4-3; len: 15; j_gene: TRBJ1-2; CDR3aa: CASSQDITGLYGYTF
v_gene: TRBV30; len: 18; j_gene: TRBJ1-1; CDR3aa: CAWRVGQGRRGVNTEAFF
v_gene: TRBV15; len: 16; j_gene: TRBJ2-1; CDR3aa: CATSSQGGGVGNEQFF
v_gene: TRBV19; len: 15; j_gene: TRBJ1-1; CDR3aa: CASSTGDMSNTEAFF
v_gene: TRBV5-1; len: 15; j_gene: TRBJ2-5; CDR3aa: CASSLNLGAQETQYF
v_gene: TRBV29-1; len: 13; j_gene: TRBJ2-7; CDR3aa: CSVLRQEYYEQYF
v_gene: TRBV6-6; len: 12; j_gene: TRBJ1-1; CDR3aa: CASSPRDTEAFF
v_gene: TRBV10-2; len: 13; j_gene: TRBJ2-2; CDR3aa: CASMQGYTGELFF